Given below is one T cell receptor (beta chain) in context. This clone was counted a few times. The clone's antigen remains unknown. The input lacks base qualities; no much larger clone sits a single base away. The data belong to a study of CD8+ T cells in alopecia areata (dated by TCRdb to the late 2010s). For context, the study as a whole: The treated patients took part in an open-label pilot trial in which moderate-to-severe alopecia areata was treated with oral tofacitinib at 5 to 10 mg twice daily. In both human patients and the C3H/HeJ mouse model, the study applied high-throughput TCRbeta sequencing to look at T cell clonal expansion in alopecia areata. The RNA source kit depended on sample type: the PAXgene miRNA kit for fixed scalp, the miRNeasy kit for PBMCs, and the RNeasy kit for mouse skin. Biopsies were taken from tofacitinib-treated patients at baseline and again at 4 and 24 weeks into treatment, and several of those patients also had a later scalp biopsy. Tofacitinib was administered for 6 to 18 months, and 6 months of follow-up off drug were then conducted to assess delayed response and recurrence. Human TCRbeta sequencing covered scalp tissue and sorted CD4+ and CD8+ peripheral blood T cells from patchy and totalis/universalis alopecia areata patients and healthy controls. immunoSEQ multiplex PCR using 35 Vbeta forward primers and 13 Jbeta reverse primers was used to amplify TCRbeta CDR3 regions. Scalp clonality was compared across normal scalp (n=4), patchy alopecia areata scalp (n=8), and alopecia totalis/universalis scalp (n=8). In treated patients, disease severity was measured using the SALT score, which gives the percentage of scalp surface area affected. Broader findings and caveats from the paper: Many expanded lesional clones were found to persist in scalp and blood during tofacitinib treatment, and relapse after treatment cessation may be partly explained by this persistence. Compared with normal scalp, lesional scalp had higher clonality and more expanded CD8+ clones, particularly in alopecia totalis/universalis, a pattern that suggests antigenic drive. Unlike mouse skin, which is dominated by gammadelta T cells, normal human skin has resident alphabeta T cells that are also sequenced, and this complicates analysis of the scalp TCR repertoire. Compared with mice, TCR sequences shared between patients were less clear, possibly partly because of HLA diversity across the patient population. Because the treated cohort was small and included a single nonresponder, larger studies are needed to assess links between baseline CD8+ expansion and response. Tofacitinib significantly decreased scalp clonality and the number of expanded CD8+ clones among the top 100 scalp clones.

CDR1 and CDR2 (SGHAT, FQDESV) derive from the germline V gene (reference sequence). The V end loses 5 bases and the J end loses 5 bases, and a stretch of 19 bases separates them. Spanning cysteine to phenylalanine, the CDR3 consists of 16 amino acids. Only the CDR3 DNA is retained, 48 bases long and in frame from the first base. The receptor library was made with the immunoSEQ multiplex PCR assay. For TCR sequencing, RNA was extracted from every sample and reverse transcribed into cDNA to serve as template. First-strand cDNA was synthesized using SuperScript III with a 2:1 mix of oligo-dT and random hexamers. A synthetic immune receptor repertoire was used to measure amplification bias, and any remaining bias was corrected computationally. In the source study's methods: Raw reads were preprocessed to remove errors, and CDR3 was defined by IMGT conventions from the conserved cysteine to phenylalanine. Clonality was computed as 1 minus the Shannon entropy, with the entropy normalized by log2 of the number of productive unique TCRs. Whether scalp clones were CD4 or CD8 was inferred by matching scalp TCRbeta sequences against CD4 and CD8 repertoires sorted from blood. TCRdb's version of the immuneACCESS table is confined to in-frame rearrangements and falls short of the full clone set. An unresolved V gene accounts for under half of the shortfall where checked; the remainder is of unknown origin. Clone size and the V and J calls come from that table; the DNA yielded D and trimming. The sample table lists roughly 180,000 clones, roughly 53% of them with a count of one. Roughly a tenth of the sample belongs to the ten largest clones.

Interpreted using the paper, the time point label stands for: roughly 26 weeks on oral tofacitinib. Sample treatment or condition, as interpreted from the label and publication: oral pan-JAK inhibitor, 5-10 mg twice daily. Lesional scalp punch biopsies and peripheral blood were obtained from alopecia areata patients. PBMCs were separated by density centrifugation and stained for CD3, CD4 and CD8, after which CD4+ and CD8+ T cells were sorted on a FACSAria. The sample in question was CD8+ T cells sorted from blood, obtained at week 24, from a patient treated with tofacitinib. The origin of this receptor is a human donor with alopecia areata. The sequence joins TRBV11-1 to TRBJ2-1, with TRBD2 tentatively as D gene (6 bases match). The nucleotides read TGTGCCAGCAGCAATCGGATCAGCGGGTTGGACAATGAGCAGTTCTTC. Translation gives CASSNRISGLDNEQFF.